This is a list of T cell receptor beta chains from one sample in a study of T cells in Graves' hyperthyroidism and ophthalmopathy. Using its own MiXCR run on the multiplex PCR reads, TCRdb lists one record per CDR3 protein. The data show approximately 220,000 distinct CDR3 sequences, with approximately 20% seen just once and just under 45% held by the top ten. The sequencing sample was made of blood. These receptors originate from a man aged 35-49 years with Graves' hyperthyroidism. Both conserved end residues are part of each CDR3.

CDR3aa: CATSRVAGLNYGYTF; v_gene: TRBV15
CDR3aa: CASSAGQHYGYTF; v_gene: TRBV7-8
CDR3aa: CATSDLALEETQYF; v_gene: TRBV24-1
CDR3aa: CAAGTDQETQYF; v_gene: TRBV7-8
CDR3aa: CASLGGDRYNSPLHF; v_gene: TRBV6-1
CDR3aa: CASSPGTSGDTQYF; v_gene: TRBV13
CDR3aa: CSARDLGKDNSPLHF; v_gene: TRBV20-1
CDR3aa: CSARDRGRGLTEAFF; v_gene: TRBV20-1
CDR3aa: CASSSDRTGNTIYF; v_gene: TRBV7-2
CDR3aa: CASRTSGSPTYEQYF; v_gene: TRBV28
CDR3aa: CASSLVEQVWDSPLHF; v_gene: TRBV7-2
CDR3aa: CASSFEPGWFEAFF; v_gene: TRBV28
CDR3aa: CASSPGPSYEQYF; v_gene: TRBV18
CDR3aa: CASSLGQGGEQFF; v_gene: TRBV7-2
CDR3aa: CASSLYEGSDEQYF; v_gene: TRBV5-4
CDR3aa: CASSVDVQDTGELFF; v_gene: TRBV9
CDR3aa: CAISAGQGGEQYF; v_gene: TRBV10-3
CDR3aa: CASSATVLDGYTF; v_gene: TRBV18
CDR3aa: CASSKDRNYGYTF; v_gene: TRBV27
CDR3aa: CASSSRQGPTYNEQFF; v_gene: TRBV9
CDR3aa: CASSQGRATAEAFF; v_gene: TRBV4-3
CDR3aa: CASSLKRDGPEKYF; v_gene: TRBV7-3
CDR3aa: CSAREDRGFLDTQYF; v_gene: TRBV20-1
CDR3aa: CASSITGTGDLEQYF; v_gene: TRBV12-3/TRBV12-4
CDR3aa: CASSRGGYF; v_gene: TRBV13
CDR3aa: CSVSAGTIYEQYF; v_gene: TRBV29-1
CDR3aa: CASSVGGPWATNEKLFF; v_gene: TRBV9
CDR3aa: CASSLAATDYGYTF; v_gene: TRBV5-1
CDR3aa: CASSIQATGGGEQYF; v_gene: TRBV19
CDR3aa: CASSQVLGELFF; v_gene: TRBV4-3
CDR3aa: CASSLGDWDRGRTEAFF; v_gene: TRBV7-9
CDR3aa: CASSLVFGGGYEQYF; v_gene: TRBV5-1
CDR3aa: CASSNGGGGYGYTF; v_gene: TRBV9
CDR3aa: CASSQRLQDNEKLFF; v_gene: TRBV4-2
CDR3aa: CASSTGTGKTDTQYF; v_gene: TRBV2
CDR3aa: CASSEAGGPSTDTQYF; v_gene: TRBV6-1
CDR3aa: CASSPRDSYTEAFF; v_gene: TRBV5-5
CDR3aa: CASSLTFGQTYEQYF; v_gene: TRBV7-3
CDR3aa: CASSLANQPQHF; v_gene: TRBV28
CDR3aa: CASSLAGGLSNEQFF; v_gene: TRBV7-2
CDR3aa: CASSLAVGGQSYNEQFF; v_gene: TRBV5-1
CDR3aa: CSASLGQAQETQYF; v_gene: TRBV20-1
CDR3aa: CATKGLAGEQETQYF; v_gene: TRBV5-4
CDR3aa: CASSLRDRGGYTF; v_gene: TRBV25-1
CDR3aa: CAGSFGGDEQFF; v_gene: TRBV28
CDR3aa: CSASGDRGREDTQYF; v_gene: TRBV20-1
CDR3aa: CSASPGNSYEQYF; v_gene: TRBV20-1
CDR3aa: CASSFEGENHQPQHF; v_gene: TRBV27
CDR3aa: CSAITPGTADSGANVLTF; v_gene: TRBV29-1
CDR3aa: CSVEEETQYF; v_gene: TRBV29-1